This passage covers 10 T cell receptor beta chains from one sample sequenced in a study of blood T cell repertoires in COVID-19. The table came from immunoSEQ multiplex PCR; TCRdb's copy has only in-frame clones and leaves some out. This sample has approximately 220,000 clones; 65% to 85% occur once, and the top ten carry less than 2.5%. The sequencing input was peripheral blood. The receptors here all came from a woman aged 55-69 years with acute or convalescent COVID-19.

The chain combines TRBV6-6 with TRBJ1-5; TRBD1 matches at 8 bases. The CDR3 length is 16 residues. V gave up 4 bases and J gave up 0 bases; unmatched junction bases: 5. CDR1 and CDR2 (germline): MNHNY, SVGAGI (reference sequence). The CDR3 nucleotides are TGTGCCAGCAGTTCGCGACAGGGGAGTAGCAATCAGCCCCAGCATTTT. It encodes CASSSRQGSSNQPQHF.

This rearrangement joins TRBV6-5 to TRBJ2-1; tentative D call: TRBD1 (8 bases). Trimming cost V 6 bases and J 4 bases, with 16 bases left between them. Germline V lookup: CDR1 MNHEY, CDR2 SVGAGI. This CDR3 is 15 amino acids long. The CDR3: CASRIDRGGYNEQFF. CDR3 nucleotides: TGTGCCAGCAGAATCGACAGGGGAGGGTACAATGAGCAGTTCTTC.

The chain is built from TRBV7-2 and TRBJ1-2; D ambiguous. Germline V CDR1 and CDR2: SGHTA, FQGNSA. This CDR3 is 16 amino acids long. Trimming shortened V by 5 bases and J by 8 bases, and 24 bases separated the two germline ends. The CDR3 loop is CASSPDLGRAQEGYTF. In DNA, the CDR3 is TGTGCCAGCAGCCCAGACCTCGGGAGGGCTCAGGAAGGCTACACCTTC.

V and J are TRBV4-1 and TRBJ2-7; 7 nucleotides agree with TRBD2. The germline V gene encodes CDR1 MGHRA and CDR2 YSYEKL. This CDR3 is 15 amino acids long. Trimming at V came to 4 bases and at J to 1 base, leaving 7 bases not matched to a gene. The CDR3 DNA follows: TGCGCCAGCAGCCGATATAGCGGGCCGTCCTACGAGCAGTACTTC. It specifies CASSRYSGPSYEQYF.

The gene calls are TRBV9 and TRBJ2-3; D may be TRBD1 (6 bases). CDR1 and CDR2 (germline): SGDLS, YYNGEE. Trimming removed 3 bases from V and 3 bases from J, with 14 bases in between. This CDR3 has 15 amino acids. CDR3 in amino acids: CASSAGQIGTDTQYF. The CDR3 DNA sequence: TGTGCCAGCAGCGCTGGACAGATAGGAACAGATACGCAGTATTTT.

CDR3 DNA: TGTGCCAGCAGTTCCATTTACCGGGACAGCAATGAAAAACTGTTTTTT. It encodes CASSSIYRDSNEKLFF. The V call is TRBV6-5, the J call TRBJ1-4, with 7 bases fitting TRBD1. Germline V CDR1 and CDR2: MNHEY, SVGAGI. This CDR3 comprises 16 residues. After removal of 4 bases from V and 5 bases from J, the junction contained 10 bases not matched to a gene.

The chain is built from TRBV14 and TRBJ1-2; tentatively, D is TRBD1 (6 bases). The germline CDR1 and CDR2 sequences are SGHDN and FVKESK. The CDR3 spans 12 residues. Trimming took 3 bases from V and 13 from J, leaving 15 bases between them. The chain's CDR3 is CASSQGTGSSTF. In DNA, the CDR3 is TGTGCCAGCAGCCAGGGCACAGGGAGTTCCACCTTC.

V usage is TRBV12-3 or TRBV12-4 and J usage is TRBJ1-1; D gene unclear. This CDR3 is built from 13 residues. Trimming left V 3 bases short and J 1 base short, with 6 bases between. The CDR3 is CASSFSENTEAFF. The DNA for the CDR3 is TGTGCCAGCAGTTTCAGTGAGAACACTGAAGCTTTCTTT.

The V and J genes are TRBV2 and TRBJ1-4; D perhaps matches TRBD1 (5 bases). The CDR3 consists of 15 residues. The germline V and J ends were trimmed by 8 bases and 4 bases, with 17 bases remaining between them. Germline assignment: CDR1 SNHLY and CDR2 FYNNEI. The CDR3 is CASGTWSQGNEKLFF. The CDR3 coding sequence is TGTGCCAGCGGTACGTGGAGCCAGGGTAATGAAAAACTGTTTTTT.

The chain joins TRBV7-3 to TRBJ2-7; 8 nucleotides agree with TRBD2. The germline gives CDR1 SGHTA, CDR2 FQGTGA. The CDR3 runs to 14 residues. V lost 2 bases and J lost 8; bases outside the gene matches: 8. CDR3 bases: TGTGCCAGCAGCTTAGGACTAGCTGCTTCAAAGCAGTACTTC. Its translation: CASSLGLAASKQYF.